This T cell receptor beta chain was retrieved from a study of shared clonotypes between healthy human individuals. Study-level findings and limits: Generally, estimated richness proved larger in naive subsets than it did in memory subsets. Against clonotypes common to all four donors, non-shared ones had lower generation probabilities.

V shed 5 bases and J shed 5 bases, with 15 bases lying between them. The germline CDR1 and CDR2 sequences are SGHAT and FQNNGV. CDR3 size: 14 residues. Worth noting for this clone: The antigen is unknown.

The protocol was immunoSEQ multiplex PCR, while the TCRdb copy is restricted to in-frame clones and leaves out a portion. Seen here are 2 million to 3 million clones, approximately 94% observed once, and the top ten hold approximately 0.36%. The sequence was collected from a young man in good health. Some clones in this sample may be carry-over from other donors' samples. Sequencing used naive CD4+ T cells from PBMCs. Noted subset: CD45RA+ positively selected. J is TRBJ2-5 and V is TRBV11-2, with D perhaps matching TRBD2 (6 bases). CDR3 residues: CASSPGGFGETQYF. As DNA, the CDR3 is TGTGCCAGCAGCCCTGGGGGGTTTGGGGAGACCCAGTACTTC.